This T cell receptor (beta chain) was captured by sequencing in a study of cytomegalovirus exposure and HLA in healthy donors. Study-wide findings and caveats: When analyzed later, the rates of TCR association showed variation by HLA locus, with DRB1 the most and HLA-C the fewest. Being productive about 90% or about 30% of the time was typical of most TCR beta V segments in an earlier analysis. Follow-up analysis seemed to connect common viral pathogens with several of the most significant clusters identified.

The PCR used 60 Vbeta and 13 Jbeta primers. Some clones are missing from TCRdb's copy, which holds only in-frame ones; the method was immunoSEQ multiplex PCR. The data hold about 95,000 clones, with 65% to 90% observed a single time. A remark on this clone: The antigen is not known.

This CDR3 has 15 residues. The germline V gene has CDR1 MNHEY and CDR2 SVGAGI. Trimming removed 2 bases from V and 1 base from J; junction bases left unmatched: 3. This TCR derives from a young man in good health and CMV-seropositive. V and J are TRBV6-5 and TRBJ2-7, with TRBD1 identical over 9 bases. Specimen: PBMCs. The CDR3 spells CASSYAGTGSYEQYF. CDR3 coding DNA: TGTGCCAGCAGTTACGCCGGGACAGGGTCCTACGAGCAGTACTTC.